This TCR beta chain was recovered during a study of PD-1 blockade in classical Hodgkin lymphoma. Study as a whole: Patients received nivolumab 3 mg/kg intravenously every 2 weeks. Study results and caveats: There was a significant rise in CD4+ TCR diversity by C4D1, with no such rise for CD8+. Newly diagnosed patients were reported to exhibit reduced baseline TCR diversity relative to healthy donors.

The protocol was immunoSEQ multiplex PCR, while the TCRdb copy is restricted to in-frame clones and leaves out a portion. The sample comprises about 60,000 clones, about nine tenths of which are singletons, and 9% to 10% rests with the top ten. Trimming at V came to 5 bases and at J to 6 bases, leaving 5 bases not matched to a gene. CDR1 is SEHNR, CDR2 FQNEAQ, per germline (reference sequence). This CDR3 is 13 amino acids long. A word on this clone: Its specificity is unknown.

With no exception, relapse followed autologous stem cell transplantation in all patients, and brentuximab vedotin exposure varied. Sequenced here: peripheral blood mononuclear cells (PBMCs), sampled at baseline. The chain has TRBV7-9 and TRBJ1-2; 8 bases are a match to TRBD1. The clonotype originates from a human donor with classical Hodgkin lymphoma. The CDR3 sequence: CASSPAGGNGYTF. For the CDR3, the DNA is TGTGCCAGCAGCCCGGCAGGGGGCAATGGCTACACCTTC. The whole variable domain, remainder taken from reference TRBV7-9 and TRBJ1-2, is DTGVSQNPRHKITKRGQNVTFRCDPISEHNRLYWYRQTLGQGPEFLTYFQNEAQLEKSRLLSDRFSAERPKGSFSTLEIQRTEQGDSAMYLCASSPAGGNGYTFGSGTRLTVV.